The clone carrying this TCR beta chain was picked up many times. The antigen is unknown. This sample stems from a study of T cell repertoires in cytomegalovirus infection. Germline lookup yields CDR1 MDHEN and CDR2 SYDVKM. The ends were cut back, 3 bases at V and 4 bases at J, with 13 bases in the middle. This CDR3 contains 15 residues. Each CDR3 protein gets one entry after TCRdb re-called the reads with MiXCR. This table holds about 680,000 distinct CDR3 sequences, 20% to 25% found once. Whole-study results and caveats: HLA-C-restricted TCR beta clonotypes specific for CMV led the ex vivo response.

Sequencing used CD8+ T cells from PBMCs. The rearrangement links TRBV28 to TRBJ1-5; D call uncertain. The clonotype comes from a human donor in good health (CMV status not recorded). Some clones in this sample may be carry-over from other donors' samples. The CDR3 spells CASSFFGKRNQPQHF. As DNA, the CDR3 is TGTGCCAGCAGTTTCTTCGGGAAAAGAAATCAGCCCCAGCATTTT.